Following are 32 T cell receptor beta chains from one sample sequenced in a study of blood T cell repertoires in COVID-19 (dated by TCRdb to the early 2020s). The library was obtained by the immunoSEQ multiplex PCR assay. Here the immuneACCESS table is served through TCRdb, limited to in-frame sequences with V and J called. Missing clones are a known gap in these copies; in checked studies unresolved V genes cover under half, and the rest lacks a known reason. Recorded for this sample are just under 350,000 clones; around 91% of them occurred a single time. Around 3.5% of the sample goes to the ten largest clones. The specimen was peripheral blood. These receptors originate from a woman younger than 30 who had recovered from COVID-19.

This sequence joins TRBV18 and TRBJ1-5, with D hard to call. The CDR3 extends over 14 amino acids. Germline lookup yields CDR1 KGHSH and CDR2 LQKENI. V lost 3 bases and J lost 4, with 10 bases in between. The CDR3 sequence: CASSPHPENQPQHF. CDR3 coding DNA: TGTGCCAGCTCACCCCATCCGGAGAATCAGCCCCAGCATTTT.

V is TRBV6-2 or TRBV6-3 and J is TRBJ2-1, with TRBD2 matching 7 bases. CDR3 size: 16 residues. The V and J ends lost 1 base and 4 bases, in that order; junction bases with no gene match: 7. Germline-derived CDR1 and CDR2 are MNHEY and SVGEGT. This CDR3 reads CASSYLGGTTYNEQFF. The CDR3 DNA is TGTGCCAGCAGTTACTTGGGCGGGACTACTTACAATGAGCAGTTCTTC.

This clone was seen only once. The gene calls are TRBV21-1 and TRBJ1-1; the table's D gene call, TRBD1, was not cross checked with the DNA. TRBV21-1 is reported as a pseudogene. CDR3 length: 12 residues. The CDR3 DNA sequence: TGTGCCAGCGGGGCCGTGAGGACTGAAGCTTTCTTT. Translating it yields CASGAVRTEAFF.

The chain employs TRBV6-1 and TRBJ1-2; D is perhaps TRBD1 (5 bases). The V gene lost 0 bases and the J gene lost 7 bases, with 15 bases spanning the gap. The CDR3 contains 15 residues. Germline V gives CDR1 MNHNS, CDR2 SASEGT. The CDR3 sequence is CASSEALAGTGGYTF. CDR3 nucleotides: TGTGCCAGCAGTGAAGCGCTGGCAGGGACTGGTGGCTACACCTTC.

The chain combines TRBV10-3 with TRBJ2-6; no clear D gene. This CDR3 is 15 amino acids long. The germline V and J ends were trimmed by 4 bases and 3 bases, with 10 bases remaining between them. The germline V gene encodes CDR1 ENHRY and CDR2 SYGVKD. CDR3 amino acids: CAISGRGGGANVLTF. As DNA, the CDR3 is TGTGCCATCAGTGGGCGAGGCGGTGGGGCCAACGTCCTGACTTTC.

The chain couples TRBV5-4 to TRBJ2-7, with TRBD2 identical over 10 bases. Germline trimming cut 5 bases from V and 2 bases from J; bases unmatched to any gene: 7. The germline CDR1 and CDR2 sequences are SGHNT and YYREEE (reference sequence). The CDR3 covers 15 residues. CDR3 protein: CASSLSGRAAYEQYV. CDR3 sequence (DNA): TGTGCCAGCAGTCTAAGCGGGAGGGCCGCCTACGAGCAGTACGTC.

The chain joins TRBV4-1 to TRBJ1-2; 7 bases fit TRBD1. CDR1 is MGHRA and CDR2 is YSYEKL in the germline V gene. The CDR3 totals 16 residues. With V trimmed by 2 bases and J by 3 bases, 9 bases remained unmatched. CDR3 bases: TGCGCCAGCAGCCAAATATCCGGAGGGGGCGACTATGGCTACACCTTC. Translating it yields CASSQISGGGDYGYTF.

The rearrangement joins TRBV18 to TRBJ2-7, with TRBD2 identical over 8 bases. Germline V gene data show CDR1 as KGHSH and CDR2 as LQKENI. The CDR3 sequence is 14 residues long. With 3 bases clipped from V and 2 bases from J, the junction kept 3 bases outside the gene matches. This CDR3 is CASSPPGLAYEQYV. In DNA, the CDR3 is TGTGCCAGCTCACCCCCGGGACTAGCCTACGAGCAGTACGTC.

The gene calls are TRBV29-1 and TRBJ2-2, with D uncertain. Trimming stripped 5 bases from V and 8 bases from J, with 12 bases between. Germline CDR1 and CDR2: SQVTM and ANQGSEA. The CDR3 length is 12 residues. Here the CDR3 reads CSVQAATGELFF. In DNA form, the CDR3 reads TGCAGCGTTCAGGCAGCTACTGGGGAGCTGTTTTTT.

The rearrangement joins TRBV9 to TRBJ1-2; TRBD1 matches 7 bases. Trimming took 4 bases from V and 1 from J; bases not matched to a gene: 13. This CDR3 has 17 amino acids. Germline V gene data show CDR1 as SGDLS and CDR2 as YYNGEE. The CDR3 DNA is TGTGCCAGCAGCCCCCGGGGGGGGACAGAATTTAACTATGGCTACACCTTC. Residues: CASSPRGGTEFNYGYTF. The variable domain in full, with the rest retrieved from reference TRBV9 and TRBJ1-2, is DSGVTQTPKHLITATGQRVTLRCSPRSGDLSVYWYQQSLDQGLQFLIQYYNGEERAKGNILERFSAQQFPDLHSELNLSSLELGDSALYFCASSPRGGTEFNYGYTFGSGTRLTVV.

V is TRBV6-2 or TRBV6-3 and J is TRBJ2-1, with 8 bases matching TRBD2. With V trimmed by 5 bases and J by 0 bases, 6 bases remained unmatched. This CDR3 is 16 amino acids long. CDR1 and CDR2 from the germline V gene are MNHEY and SVGEGT. DNA of the CDR3: TGTGCCAGCAGTAATAGCGGGACGACCTCCTACAATGAGCAGTTCTTC. Its protein is CASSNSGTTSYNEQFF.

The rearrangement links TRBV7-9 to TRBJ1-3; the match to TRBD1 covers 7 bases. CDR3 length equals 17 residues. With V trimmed by 5 bases and J by 8 bases, 18 bases remained unmatched. Looked up from germline, CDR1 is SEHNR and CDR2 is FQNEAQ (reference sequence). The CDR3 DNA reads TGTGCCAGCAGCCCACTGTCAGGACAGGCCTTGGCGGACACCATATATTTT. Amino acid sequence: CASSPLSGQALADTIYF.

The V and J genes are TRBV15 and TRBJ1-1; D is uncertain. CDR1 is LNHNV, CDR2 YYDKDF, per germline (reference sequence). V lost 3 bases and J lost 5, with 10 bases in between. CDR3 length: 13 amino acids. The CDR3 reads CATSSRGGTEAFF. CDR3 in DNA: TGTGCCACCAGCAGTCGCGGTGGGACTGAAGCTTTCTTT. Full variable domain (rest looked up from reference TRBV15 and TRBJ1-1): DAMVIQNPRYQVTQFGKPVTLSCSQTLNHNVMYWYQQKSSQAPKLLFHYYDKDFNNEADTPDNFQSRRPNTSFCFLDIRSPGLGDTAMYLCATSSRGGTEAFFGQGTRLTVV.

The chain links TRBV19 to TRBJ2-1; 10 bases are shared with TRBD1. The CDR3 runs to 16 residues. Germline V CDR1 and CDR2: LNHDA, SQIVND (reference sequence). The V and J ends lost 2 bases and 3 bases, in that order; junction bases with no gene match: 4. The CDR3: CASSIKGTGDYNEQFF. CDR3 DNA: TGTGCCAGTAGTATAAAGGGGACAGGGGACTACAATGAGCAGTTCTTC. Variable domain in full (rest from reference TRBV19 and TRBJ2-1): DGGITQSPKYLFRKEGQNVTLSCEQNLNHDAMYWYRQDPGQGLRLIYYSQIVNDFQKGDIAEGYSVSREKKESFPLTVTSAQKNPTAFYLCASSIKGTGDYNEQFFGPGTRLTVL.

V gene TRBV7-9 combines with J gene TRBJ2-3; the match to TRBD1 covers 7 bases. With V trimmed by 3 bases and J by 2 bases, 5 bases remained unmatched. This CDR3 contains 15 residues. The V gene's germline CDR1 is SEHNR and CDR2 FQNEAQ (reference sequence). CDR3 coding DNA: TGTGCCAGCAGCTTCCGGGACAGTTCCACAGATACGCAGTATTTT. Its translation is CASSFRDSSTDTQYF.

The chain couples TRBV5-6 to TRBJ1-2, with 8 bases matching TRBD1. In germline, CDR1 is SGHDT, CDR2 YYEEEE. This CDR3 has 13 amino acids. With 4 bases clipped from V and 3 bases from J, the junction kept 2 bases outside the gene matches. CDR3 protein: CASSLDRDYGYTF. In DNA form, the CDR3 reads TGTGCCAGCAGCCTGGACAGGGACTATGGCTACACCTTC.

The rearrangement links TRBV10-2 to TRBJ1-5; 8 nucleotides line up with TRBD1. The germline gives CDR1 WSHSY, CDR2 SAAADI. V trimming: 3 bases; J trimming: 7 bases; junction bases outside the gene matches: 2. CDR3 length: 13 amino acids. The CDR3 sequence is CASSETGGQPQHF. In DNA form, the CDR3 reads TGCGCCAGCAGTGAAACAGGGGGACAGCCCCAGCATTTT.

This clone was counted a single time. The rearrangement links TRBV29-1 to TRBJ1-2; D may be TRBD1 (5 bases). CDR1 SQVTM and CDR2 ANQGSEA come from the germline V gene. Trimming took 6 bases from V and 0 from J, leaving 11 bases between them. CDR3 length: 13 residues. The CDR3 nucleotides read TGCAGCGTCCTGGGGCAGACTAACTATGGCTACACCTTC. Translation gives CSVLGQTNYGYTF.

The chain couples TRBV4-3 to TRBJ1-2; D gene uncertain. CDR3 length equals 15 residues. Trimming left V 1 base short and J 4 bases short, with 13 bases between. CDR1 and CDR2 (germline): LGHNA, YSLEER. This CDR3 is CASSQVYRRSYGYTF. The CDR3 DNA sequence: TGCGCCAGCAGCCAAGTCTATAGGAGGAGCTATGGCTACACCTTC.

J is TRBJ1-5 and V is TRBV6-2 or TRBV6-3; D is unresolved. Germline V gene lookup returns CDR1 MNHEY and CDR2 SVGEGT. The CDR3 extends over 17 amino acids. Trimming left V 0 bases short and J 1 base short, with 13 bases between. The CDR3 sequence: CASSYSRGGISNQPQHF. CDR3 sequence (DNA): TGTGCCAGCAGTTACTCTCGGGGAGGGATAAGCAATCAGCCCCAGCATTTT.

The gene calls are TRBV27 and TRBJ2-7; maybe TRBD2 (5 bases). The germline V and J ends were trimmed by 10 bases and 0 bases, with 19 bases remaining between them. The CDR3 has 15 amino acids. CDR1 and CDR2 (germline): MNHEY, SMNVEV (reference sequence). The CDR3 coding sequence is TGTGCCATCACACCGATGACTGGGAGCTCCTACGAGCAGTACGTC. This encodes CAITPMTGSSYEQYV.

The table lists this clone with a count of one. V usage is TRBV6-5 and J usage is TRBJ2-1; D is unclear. Trimming took off 3 bases at V and 8 bases at J, with 11 bases between the two ends. Germline CDR1 MNHEY, CDR2 SVGAGI. The CDR3 has 13 amino acids. The CDR3 DNA follows: TGTGCCAGCAGTTATGATCTGGGCGATGAGCAGTTCTTC. It specifies CASSYDLGDEQFF.

The chain links TRBV19 to TRBJ2-1; 11 bases map to TRBD2. There are 19 residues in the CDR3. Germline values: CDR1 LNHDA, CDR2 SQIVND (reference sequence). V shed 4 bases, J shed 6 bases, and the junction held 17 bases outside the gene matches. In nucleotides, the CDR3 is TGTGCCAGTAGTAAACGGCAACGGACTAGCGGGTGGAGGTCCAATGAGCAGTTCTTC. The encoded protein is CASSKRQRTSGWRSNEQFF.

A note on this clone: Different DNA sequences within this sample yield the same CDR3. The chain couples TRBV11-2 to TRBJ2-2; D unclear. V lost 4 bases, J lost 2 bases, and 11 bases lay in between. CDR3 length: 15 amino acids. Germline CDR1 SGHAT, CDR2 FQNNGV. Written as DNA, the CDR3 is TGTGCCAGCAGCTCACTACGTGGCAACACCGGGGAGCTGTTTTTT. Translation gives CASSSLRGNTGELFF.

The V call is TRBV4-3, the J call TRBJ2-5; 9 nucleotides align to TRBD1. Germline V gene data show CDR1 as LGHNA and CDR2 as YSLEER. This CDR3 has 17 amino acids. Germline trimming cut 0 bases from V and 3 bases from J; bases unmatched to any gene: 8. Here the CDR3 DNA reads TGCGCCAGCAGCCAAGATCGTACAGGGGGCTGGGAAGAGACCCAGTACTTC. The encoded protein is CASSQDRTGGWEETQYF.

V gene TRBV19 combines with J gene TRBJ1-2, with D perhaps TRBD1 (6 bases). From germline, CDR1 is LNHDA and CDR2 SQIVND (reference sequence). The CDR3 contains 14 residues. Trimming pared 6 bases from V and 1 base from J, leaving 12 bases between. DNA for the CDR3: TGTGCCAGTAGGGTCTTGGACAGTAACTATGGCTACACCTTC. Amino acids: CASRVLDSNYGYTF. The full variable domain, in which reference TRBV19 and TRBJ1-2 provide the parts outside the CDR3, is DGGITQSPKYLFRKEGQNVTLSCEQNLNHDAMYWYRQDPGQGLRLIYYSQIVNDFQKGDIAEGYSVSREKKESFPLTVTSAQKNPTAFYLCASRVLDSNYGYTFGSGTRLTVV.

The CDR3 reads CASTFLAGVSADTQYF. The CDR3, as DNA: TGTGCCAGCACTTTCTTAGCGGGAGTCAGCGCAGATACGCAGTATTTT. The rearrangement links TRBV27 to TRBJ2-3, with 9 bases matching TRBD2. This CDR3 is built from 16 residues. The V and J ends lost 7 bases and 4 bases, in that order; junction bases with no gene match: 12. Germline CDR1 and CDR2: MNHEY and SMNVEV (reference sequence).

CDR3 nucleotides: TGTGCCAGTAGGTTCGGACGGGGGGACACTGAAGCTTTCTTT. It specifies CASRFGRGDTEAFF. The chain carries TRBV19 and TRBJ1-1; a weak D match, TRBD1 (5 bases). The V gene lost 6 bases and the J gene lost 3 bases, with 14 bases spanning the gap. Germline values: CDR1 LNHDA, CDR2 SQIVND (reference sequence). CDR3 size: 14 residues.

The CDR3 coding sequence is TGTGCCAGCAGCTTTGGCGGGAGCCCCCTAAGCGAGCAGTACGTC. This codes for CASSFGGSPLSEQYV. The rearrangement joins TRBV7-2 to TRBJ2-7; 7 bases align to TRBD2. The CDR3 is made up of 15 amino acids. Germline trimming cut 3 bases from V and 6 bases from J; bases unmatched to any gene: 11. Looked up from germline, CDR1 is SGHTA and CDR2 is FQGNSA.

The chain carries TRBV28 and TRBJ2-3; TRBD1 matches at 9 bases. The CDR3 runs 16 residues. Trimming removed 5 bases from V and 5 bases from J; junction bases left unmatched: 11. Germline V gene sequence: CDR1 MDHEN, CDR2 SYDVKM. The CDR3 region has the DNA TGTGCCAGCAGTGTAACAGGGGGCGCAAGTTTAGATACGCAGTATTTT. Amino acids: CASSVTGGASLDTQYF.

This rearrangement joins TRBV7-9 to TRBJ2-1; TRBD2 matches 9 bases. With V trimmed by 6 bases and J by 5 bases, 11 bases remained unmatched. From germline, CDR1 is SEHNR and CDR2 FQNEAQ (reference sequence). The CDR3 runs 16 residues. The CDR3 sequence is CASSPRWREGDNEQFF. CDR3 sequence (DNA): TGTGCCAGCAGTCCCCGTTGGCGGGAGGGGGACAATGAGCAGTTCTTC.

This clone occurred once. The rearrangement links TRBV2 to TRBJ2-7, with TRBD1 identical over 7 bases. After removal of 4 bases from V and 4 bases from J, the junction contained 7 bases not matched to a gene. CDR1 and CDR2 (germline): SNHLY, FYNNEI. CDR3 length equals 14 residues. The CDR3 sequence is CASSAQRGPYEQYV. As DNA, the CDR3 is TGTGCCAGCAGTGCTCAGAGGGGGCCATACGAGCAGTACGTC.